This T cell receptor (beta chain) was recorded in a study of vaccination and CD4 T cells after COVID-19. Turning to the study itself: Overlapping spike peptides of SARS-CoV-2, HCoV-NL63, HCoV-OC43 and HCoV-229E were used, and cells were stimulated with them.

Treatment given: roughly 11-day PBMC culture with coronavirus spike peptide pools or control peptides (ViraFEST assay). Study results and caveats: With convalescent patients, a median about 84% of reactive clones emerged solely after vaccination.

A few counts support this clonotype. Its target is unknown. Oncomine TCR Beta short-read sequencing was applied to DNA from cultured CD4+ T cells. TCRdb reprocessed the PCR reads with MiXCR, giving one entry per CDR3 protein. The repertoire includes around 20,000 distinct CDR3 sequences, roughly 31% of them detected once, and 15% sits in the top ten. Germline assignment: CDR1 MNHNS and CDR2 SASEGT. V shed 7 bases and J shed 0 bases, with 19 bases lying between them. CDR3 length: 17 amino acids. Sequencing was performed on cultured CD4+ T cells from blood. This sequence originates from a human donor with COVID-19. V is TRBV6-1 and J is TRBJ1-5, with a possible D match to TRBD1 (5 bases). The CDR3 reads CASNRLTDSHSNQPQHF. DNA for the CDR3: TGTGCCAGCAATCGACTCACAGACAGCCATAGCAATCAGCCCCAGCATTTT.